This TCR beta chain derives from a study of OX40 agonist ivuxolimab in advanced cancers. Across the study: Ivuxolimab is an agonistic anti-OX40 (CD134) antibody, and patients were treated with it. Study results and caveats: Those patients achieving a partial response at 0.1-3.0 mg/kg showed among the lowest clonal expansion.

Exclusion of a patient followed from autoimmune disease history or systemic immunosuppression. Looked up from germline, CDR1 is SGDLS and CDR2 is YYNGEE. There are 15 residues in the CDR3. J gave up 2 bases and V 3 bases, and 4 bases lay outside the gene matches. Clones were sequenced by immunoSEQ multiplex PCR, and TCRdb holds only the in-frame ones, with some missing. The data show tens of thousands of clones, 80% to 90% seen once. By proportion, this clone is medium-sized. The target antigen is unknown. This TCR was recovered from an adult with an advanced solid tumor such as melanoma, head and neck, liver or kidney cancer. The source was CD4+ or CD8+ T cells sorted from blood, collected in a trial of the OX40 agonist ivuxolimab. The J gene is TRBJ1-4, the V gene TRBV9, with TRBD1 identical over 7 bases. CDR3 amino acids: CASSGQGLTNEKLFF. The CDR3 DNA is TGTGCCAGCAGCGGACAGGGTTTGACTAATGAAAAACTGTTTTTT.